The next 18 T cell receptor beta chains were all read from a single sample in a study of T-cell reconstitution after alpha-beta-depleted transplantation in children (TCRdb year 2016). Library method: PCR. TCRdb lists the instrument as Illumina HiSeq 2500. Molecular barcoding was employed in the preparation of TCR libraries, with unique molecular identifiers being used to normalize TCRbeta repertoire quantification. The public reads were run again by TCRdb, first through fastp at Q25 and then through MiXCR, and only productive beta chains were kept. When rows share a CDR3 protein, they turn into one entry using the most common DNA and genes. This sample holds approximately 800,000 distinct CDR3 sequences; roughly 15% were observed only once. Around 5.3% of the sample is in the top ten clones. What this sample's treatment or condition label stands for: allogeneic hematopoietic cell transplantation with graft depleted of TCRalphabeta T cells and CD19 B cells.

Sequenced here: PBMCs, mostly from graft donor cells, sampled 360 days after TCRalphabeta/CD19-depleted stem cell transplant. The source of these receptors is a male patient aged 10 to 17 who had a stem cell transplant for acute lymphoblastic leukemia, so the T cells may come from the graft donor.

This clonotype was detected only once. The chain joins TRBV3-1 to TRBJ2-5; a weak D match, TRBD2 (6 bases). V lost 0 bases to trimming and J lost 1 base, with 9 bases between them. CDR1 LGHDT and CDR2 YNNKEL come from the germline V gene (reference sequence). The length of the CDR3 is 15 residues. The CDR3 nucleotides are TGTGCCAGCAGCCAAGATCCACTAGCCCAAGAGACCCAGTACTTC. Encoded protein: CASSQDPLAQETQYF.

Only a few counts were recorded for this clonotype. This chain uses TRBV20-1 with TRBJ2-7, with D hard to call. The germline V gene encodes CDR1 DFQATT and CDR2 SNEGSKA (reference sequence). Trimming pared 5 bases from V and 3 bases from J, leaving 5 bases between. There are 10 residues in the CDR3. Written as DNA, the CDR3 is TGCAGTGCTCGTCTCTACGAGCAGTACTTC. Translation gives CSARLYEQYF.

The chain employs TRBV20-1 and TRBJ2-1; 9 bases line up with TRBD2. Germline CDR1 reads DFQATT; CDR2 reads SNEGSKA (reference sequence). V trimming: 0 bases; J trimming: 8 bases; junction bases outside the gene matches: 8. The CDR3 is 15 residues long. CDR3 sequence (DNA): TGCAGTGCTAGAGATCCCGGGACTAGCTTCGATGAGCAGTTCTTC. Translation gives CSARDPGTSFDEQFF.

The chain uses TRBV9 and TRBJ2-1; unclear D gene. The V gene's germline CDR1 is SGDLS and CDR2 YYNGEE. The CDR3 has 13 residues. V was trimmed by 2 bases and J by 12 bases, leaving 15 bases between them. CDR3: CASSVDLMAGQFF. CDR3 nucleotide sequence: TGTGCCAGCAGCGTGGACCTCATGGCCGGGCAGTTCTTC.

This clonotype has only a few counts. The V call is TRBV9, the J call TRBJ2-1, with TRBD2 as a possible D gene (6 bases). V was shortened by 3 bases and J by 0 bases, with 10 bases between the two germline ends. This CDR3 is 15 amino acids long. Looked up from germline, CDR1 is SGDLS and CDR2 is YYNGEE. The CDR3 DNA reads as TGTGCCAGCAGCGCGGGACTTTCCTCCTACAATGAGCAGTTCTTC. Translation gives CASSAGLSSYNEQFF.

In this sample, this clonotype turned up many times. The rearrangement links TRBV12-3 or TRBV12-4 to TRBJ2-1; TRBD1 aligns across 10 bases. J gave up 6 bases and V 5 bases, and 7 bases lay outside the gene matches. This CDR3 has 15 residues. Written as DNA, the CDR3 is TGTGCCAGCAGTCCGACAGGGGGCAGGCGCAATGAGCAGTTCTTC. Translation gives CASSPTGGRRNEQFF.

Many counts were recorded for this clonotype. The chain joins TRBV29-1 to TRBJ2-1; unclear D gene. The germline V and J ends were trimmed by 5 bases and 4 bases, with 15 bases remaining between them. The germline CDR1 and CDR2 sequences are SQVTM and ANQGSEA. The CDR3 covers 14 residues. CDR3 in amino acids: CSVLRVNSYNEQFF. The CDR3 nucleotides read TGCAGCGTTCTACGGGTGAACTCTTACAATGAGCAGTTCTTC.

This clonotype occurred a few times. The rearrangement uses TRBV5-5 and TRBJ2-1, with D hard to call. Germline V gives CDR1 SGHKS, CDR2 YYEKEE (reference sequence). The CDR3 is 17 residues long. V gave up 2 bases and J gave up 0 bases, with 15 bases separating them. The CDR3 nucleotides read TGTGCCAGCAGCTTAGAAGGCTTCATGGGCTCCTACAATGAGCAGTTCTTC. This translates into CASSLEGFMGSYNEQFF.

CDR3 DNA: TGCAGTGCTAGGATCCCGGGTCAGGGTTCCTACGAGCAGTACTTC. Protein sequence: CSARIPGQGSYEQYF. V is TRBV20-1 and J is TRBJ2-7, with D perhaps matching TRBD1 (5 bases). CDR3 length: 15 residues. V lost 3 bases and J lost 1, with 16 bases in between. Germline lookup yields CDR1 DFQATT and CDR2 SNEGSKA (reference sequence).

The chain couples TRBV12-3 or TRBV12-4 to TRBJ2-4, with 11 bases lining up with TRBD2. The CDR3 has 15 amino acids. V dropped 5 bases and J dropped 6; count of bases not matched to a gene: 6. CDR3 amino acids: CASSTPGLAVNIQYF. CDR3 nucleotides: TGTGCCAGCAGTACTCCGGGACTAGCGGTAAACATTCAGTACTTC.

The chain couples TRBV5-1 to TRBJ2-1, with D perhaps matching TRBD2 (5 bases). The germline gives CDR1 SGHRS, CDR2 YFSETQ. This CDR3 spans 15 amino acids. The V end was cut by 1 base, the J end by 2 bases, with 10 bases between. The CDR3 protein is CASSLTSLTYNEQFF. The DNA for the CDR3 is TGCGCCAGCAGCTTGACTAGTTTAACCTACAATGAGCAGTTCTTC.

About this clonotype itself: Without the conserved terminal phenylalanine or tryptophan, this CDR3 likely stems from a read error. V gene TRBV5-1 combines with J gene TRBJ1-1; tentative D call: TRBD1 (5 bases). Per germline, CDR1 SGHRS and CDR2 YFSETQ. Trimming stripped 2 bases from V and 0 bases from J, with 14 bases between. The CDR3 consists of 16 residues. CDR3 protein: CASSFRVPFLNTEAFY. The CDR3 DNA follows: TGCGCCAGCAGCTTCAGGGTCCCCTTCCTGAACACTGAAGCTTTCTAT.

In this sample, this clonotype turned up many times. The chain recombines TRBV27 with TRBJ1-5; D ambiguous. V was trimmed by 5 bases and J by 9 bases, leaving 14 bases between them. The CDR3 runs 13 residues. Germline values: CDR1 MNHEY, CDR2 SMNVEV (reference sequence). CDR3 loop: CASSVGLLRPQHF. In DNA form, the CDR3 reads TGTGCCAGCAGTGTGGGTCTTCTCAGGCCCCAGCATTTT.

J is TRBJ2-1 and V is TRBV19, with 12 bases aligning to TRBD2. V trimming: 3 bases; J trimming: 8 bases; junction bases outside the gene matches: 8. Germline CDR1 LNHDA, CDR2 SQIVND (reference sequence). The CDR3 sequence is 16 residues long. The CDR3 protein is CASSMASGRALDEQFF. DNA of the CDR3: TGTGCCAGTAGTATGGCTAGCGGGAGGGCCCTCGATGAGCAGTTCTTC. Supplemented by reference TRBV19 and TRBJ2-1, the full variable domain reads DGGITQSPKYLFRKEGQNVTLSCEQNLNHDAMYWYRQDPGQGLRLIYYSQIVNDFQKGDIAEGYSVSREKKESFPLTVTSAQKNPTAFYLCASSMASGRALDEQFFGPGTRLTVL.

This chain links TRBV7-9 with TRBJ2-3; unclear D gene. CDR3 length equals 15 residues. The germline gives CDR1 SEHNR, CDR2 FQNEAQ (reference sequence). V lost 6 bases and J 2 bases, leaving 15 bases between the germline ends. CDR3: CASRDGSPPTDTQYF. Written as DNA, the CDR3 is TGTGCCAGCAGAGACGGGTCGCCCCCCACAGATACGCAGTATTTT.

This clonotype was observed a handful of times. The chain carries TRBV5-5 and TRBJ2-7; 8 bases match TRBD2. Germline trimming cut 4 bases from V and 2 bases from J; bases unmatched to any gene: 5. This CDR3 region has 14 residues. Germline-derived CDR1 and CDR2 are SGHKS and YYEKEE (reference sequence). CDR3 bases: TGTGCCAGCAGCAGCGGGGGTGGTGCCTACGAGCAGTACTTC. Translation gives CASSSGGGAYEQYF.

The CDR3 loop is CATRNVPHEQFF. The DNA for the CDR3 is TGTGCCACCAGAAACGTACCTCATGAGCAGTTCTTC. The gene calls are TRBV15 and TRBJ2-1, with unresolved D. Germline-derived CDR1 and CDR2 are LNHNV and YYDKDF (reference sequence). The ends were cut back, 6 bases at V and 8 bases at J, with 11 bases in the middle. There are 12 residues in the CDR3.

The rearrangement uses TRBV18 and TRBJ2-1; the D gene is possibly TRBD2 (5 bases). The V end lost 2 bases, the J end lost 0 bases, and 14 bases lay between the germline ends. The CDR3 is made up of 17 amino acids. The germline V gene has CDR1 KGHSH and CDR2 LQKENI. DNA for the CDR3: TGTGCCAGCTCACCAATCGAAGGGAGAATCTCCTACAATGAGCAGTTCTTC. Encoded protein: CASSPIEGRISYNEQFF.